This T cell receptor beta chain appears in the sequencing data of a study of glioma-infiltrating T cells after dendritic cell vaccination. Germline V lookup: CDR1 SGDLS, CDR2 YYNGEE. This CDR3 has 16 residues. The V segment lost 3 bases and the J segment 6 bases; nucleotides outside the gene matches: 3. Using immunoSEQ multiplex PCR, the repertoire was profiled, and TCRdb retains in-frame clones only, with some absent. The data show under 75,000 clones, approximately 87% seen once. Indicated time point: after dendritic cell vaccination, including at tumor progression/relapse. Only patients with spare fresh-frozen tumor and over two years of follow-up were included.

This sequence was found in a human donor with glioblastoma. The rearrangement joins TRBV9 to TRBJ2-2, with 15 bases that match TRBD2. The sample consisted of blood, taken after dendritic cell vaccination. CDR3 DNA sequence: TGTGCCAGCAGCGGGACTAGCGGGGGGGCCCCCGGGGAGCTGTTTTTT. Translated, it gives CASSGTSGGAPGELFF.